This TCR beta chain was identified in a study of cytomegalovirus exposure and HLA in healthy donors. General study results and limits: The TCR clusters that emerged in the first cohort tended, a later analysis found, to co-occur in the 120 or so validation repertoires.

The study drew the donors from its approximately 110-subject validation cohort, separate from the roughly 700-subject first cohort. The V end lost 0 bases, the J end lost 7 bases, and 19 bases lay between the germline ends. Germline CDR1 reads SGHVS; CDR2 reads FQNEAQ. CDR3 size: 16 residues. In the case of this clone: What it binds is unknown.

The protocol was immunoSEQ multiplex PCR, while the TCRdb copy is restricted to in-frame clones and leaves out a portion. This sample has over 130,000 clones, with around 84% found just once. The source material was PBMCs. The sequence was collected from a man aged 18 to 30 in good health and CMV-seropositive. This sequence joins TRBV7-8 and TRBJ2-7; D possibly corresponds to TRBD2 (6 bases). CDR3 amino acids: CASSLAIGGEAREQYF. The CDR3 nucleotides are TGTGCCAGCAGCTTAGCGATCGGGGGAGAAGCGCGGGAGCAGTACTTC.